The clone carrying this T cell receptor (beta chain) was picked up many times. The time point here: newly diagnosed GD, antithyroid drugs for less than 3 months. Preparation of the TCR library used RNA extracted from PBMCs. It was American Thyroid Association guidelines that determined Graves' disease diagnosis. This entry comes from a study of regulatory T cells in long-lasting Graves disease. Germline V gene sequence: CDR1 LGHDT, CDR2 YNNKEL (reference sequence). The CDR3 spans 14 residues. V was pared by 6 bases and J by 5 bases, with 16 bases between. With iRepertoire HTBI primers and Arm-PCR of CDR3 regions, TCR beta libraries were built. TCRdb passed the multiplex PCR reads through MiXCR, listing each CDR3 protein once. The sample lists 550,000 to 700,000 distinct CDR3 sequences, around 16% occurring once. These data also featured in a second study, about T cells in Graves' hyperthyroidism and ophthalmopathy.

The sample in question was peripheral blood mononuclear cells (PBMCs), obtained at new diagnosis, from a patient treated with antithyroid drugs. The clonotype originates from a man aged 18 to 29 with Graves disease. The chain is built from TRBV3-1 and TRBJ1-2, with no clear D. The CDR3 sequence: CASRKKGRRYGYTF. The DNA for the CDR3 is TGTGCCAGCAGGAAGAAGGGCAGGAGGTATGGCTACACCTTC.